This is a list of T cell receptor beta chains from one sample in a study of cytomegalovirus exposure and HLA in healthy donors. Assay used: immunoSEQ multiplex PCR; TCRdb lists only in-frame clones, some missing. The data show approximately 80,000 clones, over 65% seen once. The sample was PBMCs. The receptors stem from a man younger than 40 in good health and CMV-seropositive. CDR3s include the opening cysteine and the closing phenylalanine or tryptophan. The D gene is left open where the match is weak. Clone size, where shown, is once, few, many, or a class for clones that have expanded.

clone size,J gene,D gene,V gene,CDR3 protein,CDR3 DNA
once,TRBJ2-1,.,TRBV7-8,CASSLTASTYNEQFF,TGTGCCAGCAGCTTAACCGCTAGTACCTACAATGAGCAGTTCTTC
.,TRBJ1-4,.,TRBV30,CAWNLNAGLDEKLFF,TGTGCCTGGAATCTTAACGCAGGGTTAGATGAAAAACTGTTTTTT
few,TRBJ2-2,.,TRBV4-3,CASSHQTGRNTGELFF,TGCGCCAGCAGCCATCAGACAGGTCGGAACACCGGGGAGCTGTTTTTT
.,TRBJ2-7,.,TRBV11-1,CASSLVSFPYEQYF,TGTGCCAGCAGCTTGGTCAGTTTCCCTTACGAGCAGTACTTC
.,TRBJ2-6,.,TRBV18,CASSPSLDSGANVLTF,TGTGCCAGCTCACCGAGTTTAGACTCTGGGGCCAACGTCCTGACTTTC
.,TRBJ2-5,TRBD2,TRBV4-1,CASRLTMGLAGETQYF,TGCGCCAGCAGGCTTACGATGGGACTAGCGGGAGAGACCCAGTACTTC
.,TRBJ1-1,.,TRBV4-1,CASSQDTLNTEAFF,TGCGCCAGCAGCCAAGACACACTGAACACTGAAGCTTTCTTT
.,TRBJ1-1,.,TRBV6-6,CASRGANTEAFF,TGTGCCAGCAGGGGAGCGAACACTGAAGCTTTCTTT
.,TRBJ2-1,TRBD1,TRBV6-4,CASSPGTGGYNEQFF,TGTGCCAGCAGCCCCGGGACAGGGGGCTACAATGAGCAGTTCTTC
.,TRBJ2-5,TRBD2,TRBV9,CASSVAPVAGGETQYF,TGTGCCAGCAGCGTAGCACCTGTAGCGGGAGGAGAGACCCAGTACTTC
.,TRBJ2-3,.,TRBV4-1,CASSQTPKAGDTDTQYF,TGCGCCAGCAGCCAAACCCCTAAAGCGGGTGACACAGATACGCAGTATTTT
.,TRBJ2-2,TRBD2,TRBV9,CASSVTSGGAGNTGELFF,TGTGCCAGCAGCGTAACTAGCGGGGGGGCCGGGAACACCGGGGAGCTGTTTTTT
.,TRBJ2-1,TRBD1,TRBV7-6,CASSTTGQGANEQFF,TGTGCCAGCAGCACGACGGGACAGGGGGCCAATGAGCAGTTCTTC
.,TRBJ2-7,TRBD1,TRBV15,CATSRNGPTGDSYEQYF,TGTGCCACCAGCAGGAACGGTCCGACAGGGGATTCCTACGAGCAGTACTTC
.,TRBJ2-7,TRBD2,TRBV29-1,CSVVRLAAAPYEQYF,TGCAGCGTTGTACGGCTAGCGGCAGCACCCTACGAGCAGTACTTC
.,TRBJ1-1,.,TRBV5-1,CASSLDSLNTEAFF,TGCGCCAGCAGCTTGGACAGTTTGAACACTGAAGCTTTCTTT
few,TRBJ2-3,TRBD2,TRBV5-1,CASSSSGSSDTQYF,TGCGCCAGCAGCTCTAGCGGGAGCAGCGATACGCAGTATTTT
.,TRBJ2-7,.,TRBV5-6,CASSTGVSSYEQYF,TGTGCCAGCAGCACGGGGGTTAGTTCCTACGAGCAGTACTTC
.,TRBJ2-4,.,TRBV4-1,CASSQPYQGLRRRIQYF,TGCGCCAGCAGCCAGCCTTACCAGGGACTCAGGAGAAGAATTCAGTACTTC
.,TRBJ1-3,TRBD1,TRBV2,CASSARTGFGNTIYF,TGTGCCAGCAGTGCCAGGACAGGGTTTGGAAACACCATATATTTT
.,TRBJ2-2,TRBD1,TRBV6-4,CASSTGGGRNTGELFF,TGTGCCAGCAGTACAGGGGGCGGCCGGAACACCGGGGAGCTGTTTTTT
.,TRBJ2-2,TRBD1,TRBV28,CASRADRAYRGELFF,TGTGCCAGCAGGGCGGACAGGGCTTATAGGGGGGAGCTGTTTTTT
.,TRBJ2-1,TRBD2,TRBV5-1,CASSPEGWRESSGEQFF,TGCGCCAGCAGCCCGGAGGGTTGGCGGGAGAGCTCTGGTGAGCAGTTCTTC
.,TRBJ1-4,.,TRBV6-1,CASSELGGLTNEKLFF,TGTGCCAGCAGTGAACTGGGGGGGTTAACTAATGAAAAACTGTTTTTT
.,TRBJ2-2,TRBD1,TRBV6-5,CASSYADRESGELFF,TGTGCCAGCAGTTACGCTGACAGGGAGAGCGGGGAGCTGTTTTTT
.,TRBJ2-1,.,TRBV9,CASSVDGPQFF,TGTGCCAGCAGCGTAGATGGGCCGCAGTTCTTC
.,TRBJ1-1,TRBD1,TRBV7-9,CASRLTGSNTEAFF,TGTGCCAGCAGGTTGACAGGGTCGAACACTGAAGCTTTCTTT
.,TRBJ1-2,TRBD1,TRBV9,CASSYDHHRGDYTF,TGTGCCAGCAGCTACGATCACCACAGGGGCGACTACACCTTC
.,TRBJ2-1,.,TRBV6-5,CAARGPFNEQFF,TGTGCCGCGCGGGGGCCTTTCAATGAGCAGTTCTTC
once,TRBJ1-1,TRBD1,TRBV15,CATSRDFTGATEAFF,TGTGCCACCAGCAGAGACTTCACAGGGGCCACTGAAGCTTTCTTT
.,TRBJ1-1,TRBD1,TRBV14,CASSLGQALETEAFF,TGTGCCAGCAGCCTCGGACAGGCCCTGGAGACTGAAGCTTTCTTT
.,TRBJ2-1,TRBD2,TRBV7-2,CASSRLAGAQQFF,TGTGCCAGCAGCCGACTAGCGGGAGCACAGCAGTTCTTC
.,TRBJ2-3,TRBD2,TRBV5-1,CASSLSGGGAPDTQYF,TGCGCCAGCAGCTTGTCTGGCGGGGGGGCCCCGGATACGCAGTATTTT
.,TRBJ2-3,TRBD1,TRBV30,CACTGTGGIDTQYF,TGTGCCTGTACCGGGACAGGGGGCATAGATACGCAGTATTTT
.,TRBJ1-5,TRBD1,TRBV7-8,CASSLGPGQGFQPQHF,TGTGCCAGCAGCTTAGGACCGGGACAGGGGTTTCAGCCCCAGCATTTT
.,TRBJ1-1,.,TRBV7-9,CAKYLGPNTEAFF,TGTGCTAAGTATCTAGGCCCGAACACTGAAGCTTTCTTT
.,TRBJ1-1,TRBD1,TRBV5-1,CASSWTGANTEAFF,TGCGCCAGCTCGTGGACAGGGGCCAACACTGAAGCTTTCTTT
.,TRBJ2-7,.,TRBV7-2,CASSLITVSAYEQYF,TGTGCCAGCAGCTTAATAACAGTTAGCGCCTACGAGCAGTACTTC
.,TRBJ2-7,.,TRBV15,CATSRDPGEYEQYF,TGTGCCACCAGCAGAGATCCCGGAGAGTACGAGCAGTACTTC
.,TRBJ2-5,.,TRBV5-8,CASSPLRDTGLQETQYF,TGTGCCAGCAGCCCGCTCCGGGACACCGGGCTCCAAGAGACCCAGTACTTC
.,TRBJ1-1,TRBD1,TRBV5-6,CASSRGAMGQIPGRAFF,TGTGCCAGCAGCCGAGGAGCGATGGGACAGATACCCGGACGAGCTTTCTTT
.,TRBJ2-2,.,TRBV6-5,CARRPPQIQTGELFF,TGTGCCAGGCGCCCCCCCCAAATTCAAACCGGGGAGCTGTTTTTT